This T cell receptor beta chain is drawn from a study of blood T cell repertoires in COVID-19. Germline assignment: CDR1 DFQATT and CDR2 SNEGSKA (reference sequence). The CDR3 spans 11 residues. Trimming took 6 bases from V and 7 from J, leaving 12 bases between them. Authors' analysis steps: Nucleated cell counts were estimated from reference gene primer amplification. Generated by immunoSEQ multiplex PCR, the TCRdb table keeps only in-frame clones and is missing some. The V and J calls and clone size are taken from that table; D and trimming were inferred from the DNA. The data hold about 150,000 clones, with around three quarters observed a single time.

This receptor was obtained from a man older than 75 with acute or convalescent COVID-19. This rearrangement joins TRBV20-1 to TRBJ1-1; D gene uncertain. Material: peripheral blood. The CDR3 protein is CSAVIFGEAFF. The CDR3 nucleotides are TGCAGTGCCGTCATTTTCGGTGAAGCTTTCTTT.